What follows are 21 T cell receptor beta chains derived from one specimen sequenced in a study of blood T cell repertoires in COVID-19. TCRdb's copy holds only in-frame clones and misses some; the assay was immunoSEQ multiplex PCR. The sample includes more than 250,000 clones, approximately 85% of them seen just once. The sequencing sample was made of peripheral blood. All receptors come from a middle-aged man with active or convalescent COVID-19.

Ten or more counts support this clone. The rearrangement links TRBV10-1 to TRBJ1-3; D is ambiguous. V lost 2 bases and J lost 0, with 11 bases in between. This CDR3 has 16 residues. Germline CDR1 WNHNN, CDR2 SYGVQD (reference sequence). The CDR3 loop reads CASSEARLLSGNTIYF. CDR3 nucleotides: TGCGCCAGCAGTGAGGCCAGGCTGCTCTCTGGAAACACCATATATTTT.

The chain uses TRBV7-3 and TRBJ2-7, with TRBD2 matching 9 bases. In germline, CDR1 is SGHTA, CDR2 FQGTGA. The CDR3 loop spans 14 amino acids. Germline trimming cut 2 bases from V and 2 bases from J; bases unmatched to any gene: 1. In nucleotides, the CDR3 is TGTGCCAGCAGCTTAGCGGGAGGGCCCTACGAGCAGTACTTC. Translated, it gives CASSLAGGPYEQYF. The variable domain in full, completed from reference TRBV7-3 and TRBJ2-7, reads GAGVSQTPSNKVTEKGKYVELRCDPISGHTALYWYRQSLGQGPEFLIYFQGTGAADDSGLPNDRFFAVRPEGSVSTLKIQRTERGDSAVYLCASSLAGGPYEQYFGPGTRLTVT.

V is TRBV28 and J is TRBJ2-3; D may be TRBD1 (5 bases). Germline CDR1 reads MDHEN; CDR2 reads SYDVKM. This CDR3 comprises 15 residues. V was cut by 6 bases and J by 6 bases, with 19 bases left in between. The CDR3 DNA sequence: TGTGCCAGCAGGACCACGCAGGGCTGGTCCGATACGCAGTATTTT. Protein sequence: CASRTTQGWSDTQYF. Full variable domain (remainder filled in from reference TRBV28 and TRBJ2-3): DVKVTQSSRYLVKRTGEKVFLECVQDMDHENMFWYRQDPGLGLRLIYFSYDVKMKEKGDIPEGYSVSREKKERFSLILESASTNQTSMYLCASRTTQGWSDTQYFGPGTRLTVL.

This chain links TRBV3-1 (or the pseudogene TRBV3-2) with TRBJ2-1; 14 nucleotides match TRBD2. Germline values: CDR1 LGHDT, CDR2 YNNKEL (reference sequence). The trim removed 3 bases at V and 8 bases at J, leaving 3 bases unmatched. The CDR3 totals 15 residues. The CDR3 protein is CASSQTSGRVDEQFF. CDR3 sequence (DNA): TGTGCCAGCAGCCAGACTAGCGGGAGGGTGGATGAGCAGTTCTTC.

The genes are TRBV2 and TRBJ2-7, with a tentative D call TRBD2 (6 bases). The CDR3 is made up of 14 amino acids. Germline CDR1 is SNHLY and CDR2 is FYNNEI. V lost 7 bases, J lost 0 bases, and 13 bases lay in between. The CDR3 coding sequence is TGTGCCAGCACTGGAGGGCTGAGCTCCTACGAGCAGTACTTC. This encodes CASTGGLSSYEQYF.

The V gene is TRBV29-1, the J gene TRBJ1-2; D is uncertain. The CDR3 spans 12 residues. Trimming pared 5 bases from V and 8 bases from J, leaving 15 bases between. CDR1 is SQVTM, CDR2 ANQGSEA, per germline. CDR3 bases: TGCAGCGTTCTTCTACGGAGCGAGGGCTACACCTTC. As protein: CSVLLRSEGYTF.

The V call is TRBV21-1, the J call TRBJ2-2; whether TRBD2, the table's D call, matches the DNA was not checked. TRBV21-1 is a listed pseudogene. CDR3 length equals 17 residues. The CDR3 is CASSKYCGRGTTGELFF. The CDR3 nucleotides read TGTGCCAGCAGCAAGTATTGCGGGAGGGGGACAACCGGGGAGCTGTTTTTT.

The chain carries TRBV6-5 and TRBJ1-6; the D is unclear. This CDR3 comprises 15 residues. Germline V gene lookup returns CDR1 MNHEY and CDR2 SVGAGI. The ends were cut back, 8 bases at V and 5 bases at J, with 16 bases in the middle. CDR3 in amino acids: CASALDQANNSPLHF. The CDR3 nucleotides read TGTGCCAGCGCGTTAGATCAGGCTAATAATTCACCCCTCCACTTT.

The chain carries TRBV3-1 (or the pseudogene TRBV3-2) and TRBJ2-3; a weak D match, TRBD1 (6 bases). This CDR3 comprises 15 residues. Per the germline V gene, CDR1 is LGHDT and CDR2 is YNNKEL (reference sequence). The V gene lost 2 bases and the J gene lost 1 base, with 10 bases spanning the gap. This chain's CDR3 is CASSQRQDRTDTQYF. The CDR3 nucleotides read TGTGCCAGCAGCCAACGACAGGACCGCACAGATACGCAGTATTTT.

The genes are TRBV7-2 and TRBJ2-7; 11 bases match TRBD2. Germline CDR1 and CDR2: SGHTA and FQGNSA. This CDR3 contains 14 residues. The ends lost 5 bases at V and 2 bases at J; junction bases unmatched: 2. CDR3 amino acids: CASSPGLAAYEQYF. The CDR3 DNA reads TGTGCCAGCAGCCCGGGACTAGCGGCCTACGAGCAGTACTTC.

The rearrangement joins TRBV7-9 to TRBJ2-7; 8 nucleotides match TRBD1. The germline CDR1 and CDR2 sequences are SEHNR and FQNEAQ (reference sequence). V trimming: 6 bases; J trimming: 5 bases; junction bases outside the gene matches: 6. This CDR3 comprises 13 residues. The CDR3 DNA follows: TGTGCCAGCAGTCCTCAGGGGGCGGACGAGCAGTACTTC. This sequence encodes CASSPQGADEQYF.

This rearrangement joins TRBV5-5 to TRBJ1-1; tentative D call: TRBD1 (5 bases). Germline V gene data show CDR1 as SGHKS and CDR2 as YYEKEE (reference sequence). The V gene lost 2 bases and the J gene lost 1 base, with 9 bases spanning the gap. The CDR3 consists of 14 residues. The CDR3 spells CASSFPGSNTEAFF. CDR3 coding DNA: TGTGCCAGCAGCTTCCCAGGGTCGAACACTGAAGCTTTCTTT. The full variable domain, in which reference TRBV5-5 and TRBJ1-1 provide the parts outside the CDR3, is DAGVTQSPTHLIKTRGQQVTLRCSPISGHKSVSWYQQVLGQGPQFIFQYYEKEERGRGNFPDRFSARQFPNYSSELNVNALLLGDSALYLCASSFPGSNTEAFFGQGTRLTVV.

This chain joins TRBV5-1 and TRBJ1-6; D unclear. This CDR3 has 15 amino acids. CDR1 SGHRS and CDR2 YFSETQ come from the germline V gene. V shed 3 bases and J shed 8 bases, with 15 bases lying between them. CDR3 in DNA: TGCGCCAGCAGCTCCGGCACCGCGGGGTATTCACCCCTCCACTTT. Its translation: CASSSGTAGYSPLHF.

This clone has just a few counts. This rearrangement joins TRBV7-2 to TRBJ1-2; 8 nucleotides match TRBD1. Germline V lookup: CDR1 SGHTA, CDR2 FQGNSA. The V gene end was trimmed by 6 bases and the J gene end by 5 bases; junction bases not matched to a gene: 11. The CDR3 length is 15 residues. CDR3 DNA: TGTGCCAGCAGTCCTAGGACAGGGAGCCAATATGGCTACACCTTC. Protein product: CASSPRTGSQYGYTF.

The chain couples TRBV12-5 to TRBJ2-1; 13 nucleotides line up with TRBD2. CDR1 is LGHNT, CDR2 FRNRAP, per germline. The CDR3 loop spans 15 amino acids. The V gene end was trimmed by 5 bases and the J gene end by 7 bases; junction bases not matched to a gene: 5. The CDR3 sequence is CASGLLAGGMNEQFF. The CDR3 coding sequence is TGTGCTAGTGGTCTACTAGCGGGAGGGATGAATGAGCAGTTCTTC.

The chain employs TRBV18 and TRBJ2-2, with 7 bases matching TRBD1. This CDR3 region has 15 residues. Germline-derived CDR1 and CDR2 are KGHSH and LQKENI. V lost 1 base and J lost 2; bases outside the gene matches: 1. CDR3 amino acids: CASSPQGANTGELFF. In DNA form, the CDR3 reads TGTGCCAGCTCACCACAGGGGGCAAACACCGGGGAGCTGTTTTTT.

This chain connects TRBV7-2 to TRBJ1-1; D remains ambiguous. This CDR3 is 12 amino acids long. Germline V CDR1 and CDR2: SGHTA, FQGNSA. V lost 5 bases, J lost 0 bases, and 4 bases lay in between. CDR3 coding DNA: TGTGCCAGCAGCCGAGTGAACACTGAAGCTTTCTTT. Residues: CASSRVNTEAFF. Full variable domain (rest looked up from reference TRBV7-2 and TRBJ1-1): GAGVSQSPSNKVTEKGKDVELRCDPISGHTALYWYRQSLGQGLEFLIYFQGNSAPDKSGLPSDRFSAERTGGSVSTLTIQRTQQEDSAVYLCASSRVNTEAFFGQGTRLTVV.

The J gene is TRBJ2-7, the V gene TRBV4-1; D is uncertain. The CDR3 consists of 14 residues. V shed 1 base and J shed 0 bases, with 7 bases lying between them. CDR1 is MGHRA, CDR2 YSYEKL, per germline. CDR3 protein: CASSQVRSSYEQYF. The CDR3, as DNA: TGCGCCAGCAGCCAAGTACGGAGCTCCTACGAGCAGTACTTC.

This clone was seen a single time. The chain combines TRBV5-4 with TRBJ2-1, with a tentative D call TRBD1 (6 bases). Trimming pared 2 bases from V and 5 bases from J, leaving 11 bases between. Germline V CDR1 and CDR2: SGHNT, YYREEE (reference sequence). The CDR3 extends over 14 amino acids. CDR3 nucleotide sequence: TGTGCCAGCAGCTTAGGACAGAACCACAATGAGCAGTTCTTC. Translation: CASSLGQNHNEQFF.

The rearrangement joins TRBV7-6 to TRBJ2-5; TRBD2 aligns across 8 bases. The CDR3 runs 16 residues. With V trimmed by 5 bases and J by 1 base, 9 bases remained unmatched. Germline assignment: CDR1 SGHVS and CDR2 FNYEAQ. In nucleotides, the CDR3 is TGTGCCAGCAGCCAGGGGCTAGCGGGTATCCAAGAGACCCAGTACTTC. Its protein is CASSQGLAGIQETQYF.

The chain carries TRBV18 and TRBJ2-5; TRBD2 aligns across 8 bases. Per the germline V gene, CDR1 is KGHSH and CDR2 is LQKENI. V lost 3 bases to trimming and J lost 5 bases; unmatched junction nucleotides: 20. The CDR3 totals 19 residues. This chain's CDR3 is CASSPKAGEGLMAWETQYF. The DNA of the CDR3 is TGTGCCAGCTCACCCAAAGCGGGAGAGGGGCTCATGGCTTGGGAGACCCAGTACTTC.